The sample holds a few counts of the clone carrying this TCR beta chain. Its antigen is not known. Built from TCR beta cDNA, the libraries had unique molecular identifiers in them. T cells, about 0.85 to 11 million of them, yielded a few hundred thousand cDNA molecules. Using its own MiXCR run on the PCR reads, TCRdb lists one record per CDR3 protein. The profile shows around 400,000 distinct CDR3 sequences, roughly 36% of them singletons. This record belongs to a study of post-analysis software for immune sequencing data. Turning to the study itself: Some patients lacked subtype; others had relapsing-remitting, secondary progressive or progressive-relapsing disease.

Germline CDR1 is SGHTA and CDR2 is FQGNSA. The CDR3 has 15 residues. Between the trimmed V and J ends, which lost 1 base and 4 bases, there was a span of 11 bases. Study outcomes and limitations: Normalized Chao1 diversity was significantly lower in multiple sclerosis patients than in controls. F-measure co-clustering was strong for batch-matched samples. TRBV segments more frequent in patients than in controls numbered about 5 and included TRBV5-6, TRBV5-1 and TRBV20-1.

The TCR comes from a girl aged 10 to 17 with multiple sclerosis. This chain connects TRBV7-2 to TRBJ1-5, with D hard to call. Sequenced input: blood. The CDR3 loop is CASSLVGRSNQPQHF. Written as DNA, the CDR3 is TGTGCCAGCAGCTTAGTGGGCAGGTCTAATCAGCCCCAGCATTTT.